The clone carrying this T cell receptor (beta chain) is labeled large (0.1 to 1%). Trimming removed 5 bases from V and 4 bases from J; junction bases left unmatched: 5. This CDR3 is 14 amino acids long. Tregs were sorted as CD4+CD25+CD127-/low cells. TRBV12-4/TRBJ1-2 clonotypes were amplified with adaptor-ligated barcode primers. TCRdb processed the multiplex PCR reads anew with MiXCR; each CDR3 protein has one entry. The data show around 1,000 distinct CDR3 sequences, approximately 2.5% seen once. The chain recombines TRBV12-3 or TRBV12-4 with TRBJ1-2; 9 bases are shared with TRBD1. The specimen was Tregs sorted from blood. The sequence was obtained from a female donor with breast cancer. The CDR3 DNA reads TGTGCCAGCAGTCGGACAGGGGAAGCCTATGGCTACACCTTC. This gives the protein CASSRTGEAYGYTF.